This paragraph covers one TCR beta chain sequence. Method: immunoSEQ multiplex PCR; TCRdb's copy keeps in-frame clones and lacks some. The sample shows tens of thousands of clones, 70% to 90% of them seen only once. This record comes from a study of PD-L1 blockade in urothelial cancer. The overall study: There were a median of roughly 140,000 T cells in blood samples.

The time point: pretreatment peripheral blood. The sequencing here drew on PBMCs, taken around atezolizumab (anti-PD-L1) treatment. The clonotype was recovered from a donor older than 35 with urothelial cancer.

The CDR3 DNA follows: TGCGCCAGCAGCCAAGATTGGAGGGGACTAGCGGAGCAGTTCTTC. This codes for CASSQDWRGLAEQFF. The rearrangement joins TRBV4-3 to TRBJ2-1, with TRBD2 matching 10 bases. There are 15 residues in the CDR3. Looked up from germline, CDR1 is LGHNA and CDR2 is YSLEER. The junction had 6 bases not matched to a gene; V was cut back by 0 bases and J by 10 bases.